This T cell receptor (beta chain) was retrieved from a study of T cell changes during pregnancy in multiple sclerosis. Only in-frame clones appear in the TCRdb table, and some are missing; sequencing was by immunoSEQ multiplex PCR. The sample contains around 79,000 clones, approximately 90% of which appear only once. This clone has a handful of counts. Losses at the gene ends were 6 bases for V and 7 bases for J; bases not matched to a gene: 2. CDR3 length equals 11 residues. CDR1 is MDHEN and CDR2 is SYDVKM in the germline V gene. The receptor's source is a female donor with multiple sclerosis, enrolled in a pregnancy study. The gene calls are TRBV28 and TRBJ1-2; 7 positions agree with TRBD1. The sample here was CD4+ T cells from peripheral blood mononuclear cells, taken in the second trimester of pregnancy. CDR3 residues: CASRGQFGYTF. The CDR3 DNA reads as TGTGCCAGCAGGGGACAGTTTGGCTACACCTTC.